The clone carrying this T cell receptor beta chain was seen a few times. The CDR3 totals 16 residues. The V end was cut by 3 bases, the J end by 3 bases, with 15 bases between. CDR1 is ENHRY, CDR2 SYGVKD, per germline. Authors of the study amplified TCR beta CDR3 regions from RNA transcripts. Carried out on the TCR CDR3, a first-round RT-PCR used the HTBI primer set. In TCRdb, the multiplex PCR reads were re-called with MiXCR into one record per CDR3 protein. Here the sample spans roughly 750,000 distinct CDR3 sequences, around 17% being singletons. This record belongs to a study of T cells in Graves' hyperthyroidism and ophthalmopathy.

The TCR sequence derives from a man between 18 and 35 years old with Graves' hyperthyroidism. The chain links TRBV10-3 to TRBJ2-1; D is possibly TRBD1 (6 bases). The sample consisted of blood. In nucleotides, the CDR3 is TGTGCCATCAGTGAATCGTGGCAGGGGAGCTACAATGAGCAGTTCTTC. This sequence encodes CAISESWQGSYNEQFF.